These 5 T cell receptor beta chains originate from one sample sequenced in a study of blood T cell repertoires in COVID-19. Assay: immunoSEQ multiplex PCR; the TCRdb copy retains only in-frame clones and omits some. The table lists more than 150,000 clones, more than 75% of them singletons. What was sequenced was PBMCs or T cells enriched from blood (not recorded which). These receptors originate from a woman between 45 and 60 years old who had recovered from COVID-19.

The CDR3 DNA sequence: TGCAGCGTTGGGGGGGACAGGAATTTCTACGAGCAGTACTTC. It translates to CSVGGDRNFYEQYF. The V and J genes are TRBV29-1 and TRBJ2-7; TRBD1 matches 8 bases. Per the germline V gene, CDR1 is SQVTM and CDR2 is ANQGSEA. V shed 4 bases and J 3 bases; nucleotides not matched to a gene: 8. The CDR3 is 14 amino acids.

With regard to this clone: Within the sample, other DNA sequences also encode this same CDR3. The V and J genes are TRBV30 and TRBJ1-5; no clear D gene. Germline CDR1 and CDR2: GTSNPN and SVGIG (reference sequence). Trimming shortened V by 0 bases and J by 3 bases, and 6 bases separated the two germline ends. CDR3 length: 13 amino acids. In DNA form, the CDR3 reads TGTGCCTGGAGTGTCCAGGACAATCAGCCCCAGCATTTT. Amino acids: CAWSVQDNQPQHF. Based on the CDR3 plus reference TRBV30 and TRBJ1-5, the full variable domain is SQTIHQWPATLVQPVGSPLSLECTVEGTSNPNLYWYRQAAGRGLQLLFYSVGIGQISSEVPQNLSASRPQDRQFILSSKKLLLSDSGFYLCAWSVQDNQPQHFGDGTRLSIL.

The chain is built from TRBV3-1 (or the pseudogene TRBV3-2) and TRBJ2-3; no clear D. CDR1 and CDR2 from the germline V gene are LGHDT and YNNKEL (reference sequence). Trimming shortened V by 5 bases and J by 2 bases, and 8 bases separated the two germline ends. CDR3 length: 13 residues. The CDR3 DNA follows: TGTGCCAGCAGCAAAACAGACACAGATACGCAGTATTTT. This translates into CASSKTDTDTQYF.

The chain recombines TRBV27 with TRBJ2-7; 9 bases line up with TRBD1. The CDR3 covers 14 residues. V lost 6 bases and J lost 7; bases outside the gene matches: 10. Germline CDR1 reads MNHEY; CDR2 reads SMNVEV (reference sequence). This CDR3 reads CASSLTGGRGEQYF. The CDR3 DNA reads TGTGCCAGCAGCCTGACAGGGGGAAGGGGGGAGCAGTACTTC.

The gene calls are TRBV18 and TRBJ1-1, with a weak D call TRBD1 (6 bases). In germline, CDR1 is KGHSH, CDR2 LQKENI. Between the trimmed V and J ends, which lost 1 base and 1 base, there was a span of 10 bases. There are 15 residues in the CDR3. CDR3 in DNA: TGTGCCAGCTCACCACGGGAGGGGGAGAACACTGAAGCTTTCTTT. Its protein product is CASSPREGENTEAFF. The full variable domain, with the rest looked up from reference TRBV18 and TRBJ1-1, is NAGVMQNPRHLVRRRGQEARLRCSPMKGHSHVYWYRQLPEEGLKFMVYLQKENIIDESGMPKERFSAEFPKEGPSILRIQQVVRGDSAAYFCASSPREGENTEAFFGQGTRLTVV.